The next 23 T cell receptor beta chains were all read from a single sample in a study of shared clonotypes between healthy human individuals. Generated by immunoSEQ multiplex PCR, the TCRdb table keeps only in-frame clones and is missing some. The table shows approximately 940,000 clones, with approximately 80% occurring only once. Sample: memory CD4+ T cells sorted from blood. Subset: CD45RA-negative fraction. The receptors come from a man in his late teens or twenties in good health.

The chain recombines TRBV6-5 with TRBJ2-5, with 10 bases that match TRBD1. Germline V gives CDR1 MNHEY, CDR2 SVGAGI. V gave up 2 bases and J gave up 2 bases; unmatched junction bases: 2. The CDR3 is made up of 15 amino acids. The CDR3 loop is CASSYDRGLQETQYF. The DNA of the CDR3 is TGTGCCAGCAGTTACGACAGGGGGCTTCAAGAGACCCAGTACTTC.

CDR3 loop: CASSQPGQYMMGQFF. The CDR3 DNA reads TGCGCCAGCAGCCAACCGGGACAGTATATGATGGGGCAGTTCTTC. V is TRBV4-1 and J is TRBJ2-1; 7 nucleotides agree with TRBD1. Germline V gives CDR1 MGHRA, CDR2 YSYEKL. This CDR3 is built from 15 residues. The V segment lost 2 bases and the J segment 12 bases; nucleotides outside the gene matches: 13.

This chain connects TRBV6-6 to TRBJ2-2, with D hard to call. CDR3 length: 14 amino acids. Trimming stripped 6 bases from V and 1 base from J, with 9 bases between. Germline-derived CDR1 and CDR2 are MNHNY and SVGAGI (reference sequence). CDR3 protein: CASRPPGNTGELFF. Written as DNA, the CDR3 is TGTGCCAGCAGGCCCCCCGGGAACACCGGGGAGCTGTTTTTT.

This rearrangement joins TRBV10-1 to TRBJ2-3; D uncertain. The V end was cut by 4 bases, the J end by 6 bases, with 5 bases between. Germline V gene sequence: CDR1 WNHNN, CDR2 SYGVQD (reference sequence). The CDR3 length is 11 residues. The CDR3 here is CASSVGDTQYF. The CDR3 DNA sequence: TGCGCCAGCAGTGTGGGTGATACGCAGTATTTT.

The chain joins TRBV5-1 to TRBJ1-6; TRBD1 agrees at 10 bases. Germline CDR1 is SGHRS and CDR2 is YFSETQ. This CDR3 contains 15 residues. V lost 0 bases to trimming and J lost 9 bases; unmatched junction nucleotides: 3. CDR3 residues: CASSLGDRGISPLHF. DNA for the CDR3: TGCGCCAGCAGCTTGGGGGACAGGGGAATTTCACCCCTCCACTTT.

V and J are TRBV7-9 and TRBJ1-4, with D uncertain. Germline CDR1 reads SEHNR; CDR2 reads FQNEAQ (reference sequence). CDR3 size: 13 residues. V shed 8 bases and J shed 3 bases, with 10 bases lying between them. This chain's CDR3 is CASRRGANEKLFF. The DNA of the CDR3 is TGTGCCAGCCGCCGGGGTGCTAATGAAAAACTGTTTTTT.

The chain has TRBV19 and TRBJ1-6; tentatively, D is TRBD1 (5 bases). Germline lookup yields CDR1 LNHDA and CDR2 SQIVND (reference sequence). The CDR3 is 14 residues long. Trimming pared 0 bases from V and 9 bases from J, leaving 9 bases between. The CDR3 reads CASSIEGVSSPLHF. CDR3 bases: TGTGCCAGTAGTATAGAAGGGGTTAGTTCACCCCTCCACTTT.

V and J are TRBV5-6 and TRBJ2-3; no definite D call. V lost 0 bases, J lost 4 bases, and 3 bases lay in between. Germline-derived CDR1 and CDR2 are SGHDT and YYEEEE. CDR3 length: 12 residues. Here the CDR3 reads CASSLDSDTQYF. Here the CDR3 DNA reads TGTGCCAGCAGCTTGGATTCAGATACGCAGTATTTT. Drawing the rest from reference TRBV5-6 and TRBJ2-3, the complete variable domain is DAGVTQSPTHLIKTRGQQVTLRCSPKSGHDTVSWYQQALGQGPQFIFQYYEEEERQRGNFPDRFSGHQFPNYSSELNVNALLLGDSALYLCASSLDSDTQYFGPGTRLTVL.

This clone came up many times. The chain combines TRBV19 with TRBJ1-6, with 9 bases identical to TRBD1. The CDR3 runs 15 residues. CDR1 and CDR2 (germline): LNHDA, SQIVND (reference sequence). V shed 5 bases and J 13 bases; nucleotides not matched to a gene: 12. CDR3 in DNA: TGTGCCAGTAGTCCCTCACAGGGGGCGCAGATCCCCCTCCACTTT. Translated, it gives CASSPSQGAQIPLHF.

This chain connects TRBV5-4 to TRBJ1-2; the D gene is possibly TRBD1 (6 bases). The CDR3 extends over 17 amino acids. Germline-derived CDR1 and CDR2 are SGHNT and YYREEE (reference sequence). V gave up 3 bases and J gave up 8 bases, with 26 bases separating them. This CDR3 is CASSSRQGLFSSGGYTF. CDR3 coding DNA: TGTGCCAGCAGCTCGCGCCAGGGGCTATTTTCAAGTGGAGGCTACACCTTC.

Ten or more counts support this clone. The rearrangement joins TRBV7-2 to TRBJ2-3, with D perhaps TRBD2 (6 bases). The CDR3 is made up of 14 amino acids. Deletions cut 1 base from V and 6 bases from J, with 11 bases between. CDR1 SGHTA and CDR2 FQGNSA come from the germline V gene. CDR3 bases: TGTGCCAGCAGCTTAGGGCGGGGCAGGGATACGCAGTATTTT. It specifies CASSLGRGRDTQYF.

The chain recombines TRBV11-2 with TRBJ2-4, with D perhaps TRBD1 (6 bases). The CDR3 totals 15 residues. V was cut by 0 bases and J by 6 bases, with 12 bases left in between. Germline values: CDR1 SGHAT, CDR2 FQNNGV. In DNA, the CDR3 is TGTGCCAGCAGCTTAGATTCGCCCAGGGGAAACATTCAGTACTTC. It yields the protein CASSLDSPRGNIQYF.

The chain recombines TRBV30 with TRBJ1-5, with D unresolved. Germline assignment: CDR1 GTSNPN and CDR2 SVGIG (reference sequence). The length of the CDR3 is 14 residues. Trimming shortened V by 2 bases and J by 7 bases, and 15 bases separated the two germline ends. CDR3 DNA sequence: TGTGCCTGGAGTTCCCCGGGCGTCAACCAGCCCCAGCATTTT. Encoded protein: CAWSSPGVNQPQHF.

The genes are TRBV5-6 and TRBJ1-2; no clear D. The length of the CDR3 is 14 residues. Germline V gene sequence: CDR1 SGHDT, CDR2 YYEEEE. Trimming left V 3 bases short and J 4 bases short, with 13 bases between. CDR3 loop: CASSSTDKTYGYTF. Written as DNA, the CDR3 is TGTGCCAGCAGCTCTACCGACAAGACCTATGGCTACACCTTC.

CDR3 coding DNA: TGCGCCAGCAGCTCGGGGACAGTGGGGAATTCACCCCTCCACTTT. It is translated as CASSSGTVGNSPLHF. The V gene is TRBV5-1, the J gene TRBJ1-6, with 7 bases that match TRBD1. Germline V gene data show CDR1 as SGHRS and CDR2 as YFSETQ. CDR3 length: 15 amino acids. V gave up 3 bases and J gave up 7 bases; unmatched junction bases: 7.

This chain connects TRBV2 to TRBJ1-4, with D unclear. CDR3 size: 12 residues. With 5 bases removed from V and 5 bases from J, the gap between germline ends came to 6 bases. Germline V gene data show CDR1 as SNHLY and CDR2 as FYNNEI. The CDR3: CASSRGNEKLFF. CDR3 in DNA: TGTGCCAGCAGTAGAGGGAATGAAAAACTGTTTTTT.

V usage is TRBV14 and J usage is TRBJ1-1; 9 positions match TRBD1. This CDR3 comprises 15 residues. The junction had 6 bases not matched to a gene; V was cut back by 4 bases and J by 3 bases. The germline gives CDR1 SGHDN, CDR2 FVKESK. The chain's CDR3 is CASSRWTGADTEAFF. CDR3 sequence (DNA): TGTGCCAGCAGCCGCTGGACAGGGGCCGACACTGAAGCTTTCTTT.

This clone is a singleton in its sample. A single base is all that separates this from a far larger clone, so a read error is likely. The same CDR3 is also encoded by other DNA sequences in this sample. The J gene is TRBJ1-1, the V gene TRBV11-2; D is undetermined. Germline V gene data show CDR1 as SGHAT and CDR2 as FQNNGV. This CDR3 has 13 residues. Trimming stripped 2 bases from V and 1 base from J, with 5 bases between. DNA of the CDR3: TGTGCCAGCAGCTTAACTGAGAACACTGAAGCTTTCTTT. As protein: CASSLTENTEAFF.

This clone came up a few times. The chain carries TRBV29-1 and TRBJ1-5; 7 bases agree with TRBD1. The CDR3 covers 13 residues. CDR1 is SQVTM, CDR2 ANQGSEA, per germline. V dropped 4 bases and J dropped 2; count of bases not matched to a gene: 2. The CDR3 DNA sequence: TGCAGCGTTGGGACAGGCCGCAATCAGCCCCAGCATTTT. It yields the protein CSVGTGRNQPQHF.

The rearrangement joins TRBV19 to TRBJ1-1; D ambiguous. The CDR3 runs to 15 residues. The V and J ends lost 3 bases and 7 bases respectively, with 18 bases between them. The germline CDR1 and CDR2 sequences are LNHDA and SQIVND (reference sequence). The CDR3 DNA is TGTGCCAGTAGTATTACCCTGTTGGGTTATGGTGAAGCTTTCTTT. Translation gives CASSITLLGYGEAFF. Using reference TRBV19 and TRBJ1-1 for the parts outside the CDR3, the full variable domain is DGGITQSPKYLFRKEGQNVTLSCEQNLNHDAMYWYRQDPGQGLRLIYYSQIVNDFQKGDIAEGYSVSREKKESFPLTVTSAQKNPTAFYLCASSITLLGYGEAFFGQGTRLTVV.

The chain links TRBV19 to TRBJ1-4; a weak D match, TRBD1 (6 bases). In germline, CDR1 is LNHDA, CDR2 SQIVND (reference sequence). The CDR3 contains 12 residues. Trimming left V 9 bases short and J 10 bases short, with 15 bases between. The CDR3, as DNA: TGTGCCAGCGGCGGGGGCGCAGGAAAACTGTTTTTT. The encoded protein is CASGGGAGKLFF.

Remarks on this clone: A far larger clone is one nucleotide away, so this likely arose from a read error. In nucleotides, the CDR3 is TGTGCCAGCAGCCCCGACTCGAACACCGGGGAGCTGTTTTTT. It codes for CASSPDSNTGELFF. The chain couples TRBV11-2 to TRBJ2-2, with unresolved D. The CDR3 totals 14 residues. Trimming took off 5 bases at V and 0 bases at J, with 7 bases between the two ends. Germline values: CDR1 SGHAT, CDR2 FQNNGV.

The V call is TRBV30, the J call TRBJ2-2; 14 bases are shared with TRBD2. J gave up 5 bases and V 3 bases, and 5 bases lay outside the gene matches. The germline gives CDR1 GTSNPN, CDR2 SVGIG (reference sequence). The length of the CDR3 is 16 residues. CDR3 DNA sequence: TGTGCCTGGAGCGGGACTAGCGGGAGAAGAACCGGGGAGCTGTTTTTT. Encoded protein: CAWSGTSGRRTGELFF.